What follows describes a single T cell receptor beta chain. The antigen this receptor binds is unknown. Nothing much larger sits one base from this clone, and base qualities are not available. V is pruned by 3 bases and J by 5 bases, leaving 16 bases of the junction without a gene match. There are 17 amino acids in the CDR3, from cysteine to phenylalanine inclusive. Only the CDR3 DNA is retained, 51 bases long and in frame from the first base. Looking up the germline V gene yields CDR1 SGDLS and CDR2 YYNGEE. This entry is derived from a study of cytomegalovirus exposure and HLA in healthy donors (dated by TCRdb to between 2016 and 2019). Study-wide context: According to an earlier analysis of a few hundred of the donors, some 170 million T cells yielded over 100 million unique TCR beta sequences and about 280 Gb of sequence data. Because of strong linkage in the cohort, roughly five DR-DQ haplotypes were treated as single units for association and clustering. Donor age, sex, ethnicity and CMV serostatus were collected together with the repertoire data. An earlier analysis of some 500 of the donors used high-throughput TCR beta sequencing to judge whether each TCR beta V gene segment behaved as functional or pseudogenic. Approximately 300 gigabases of sequencing data and around 90 million unique TCR sequences made up an early release that covered roughly 670 HLA-typed donors. High-throughput TCR immunosequencing, statistical association of individual TCRs with disease status, and machine learning were combined to predict cytomegalovirus infection status. A later genetic analysis used genome-wide SNP genotypes for about three fifths of the roughly 700 donors, treating that subset as a discovery cohort. The study was designed to test whether signatures of past pathogen exposure could be identified by cataloging public T cell receptors. A later analysis re-examined previously published TCR beta repertoires from more than 650 donors and added high-resolution HLA genotyping to investigate patterns of TCR occurrence. Rather than drawing on any new phenotypic data, the later analysis identified candidate immune exposures from TCR beta sequences and the way those sequences occurred across donors. The T cell repertoires of 550 to 850 subjects were profiled by immunosequencing and related to cytomegalovirus serostatus. On average, approximately 250,000 unique TCR beta nucleotide sequences were sequenced per donor among a few hundred genotyped donors of the cohort, with about 17% of those sequences being non-productive. HLA typing covered class I and class II loci at four-digit resolution. The number of donors typed differed by locus, with about 629-630 for A, B, C, DRB1 and DQB1, 522 for DQA1, 600 to 610 for DPA1, and some 450 for DPB1. Of the roughly 390 genotyped donors, over 80% were placed in the genetic ancestry cluster associated with self-reported Caucasian donors. All discovery cohort repertoires had been generated on a single sequencing platform. In addition to the first cohort of 650 to 800 subjects, a separate validation cohort of approximately 130 different subjects was used. Beyond this particular receptor, the publication reports: A further reported finding was that TCR beta sequences accurately predicted the HLA-A and HLA-B alleles for most subjects in the first cohort. Specific HLA alleles were associated with roughly 17,000 TCR beta sequences at a false discovery rate of 0.05 in a later analysis. According to a later analysis, parvovirus B19, influenza, CMV and Epstein-Barr virus appeared linked to several top co-occurrence clusters. Most TCR sequences were observed very rarely across donors, whereas some public TCRs were present in many individuals. A group of highly shared sequence variants was considered likely to be a technical artifact of the sequencing pipeline. Over 15 rarely observed V segments, including chromosome 9 orphons, were excluded from the earlier analysis of almost 600 of the donors because counts were too low. Because some donors lacked HLA typing at each locus, the association tests relied only on the typed subset. Roughly uniform sequencing depth across donors was assumed in presence/absence analyses, although this assumption may not hold. The classifier was reported to diagnose cytomegalovirus status with high specificity and sensitivity in both the original and validation cohorts. This cohort had only TCR beta chains sequenced, and the lack of alpha or paired-chain data limited which features could be detected. Broadly in line with IMGT annotations, most TCR beta V segments showed up in productive rearrangements about 87% or about 30% of the time in an earlier analysis of approximately 600 of the donors. In a later analysis, TCR association rates were found to vary across HLA loci, with the most associated TCRs seen for DRB1 alleles and the fewest for HLA-C alleles. In vitro tests confirmed that a few of the cytomegalovirus-associated TCR beta chains recognize cytomegalovirus antigens. When HLA alleles, especially DR and DQ, strongly co-occurred, TCR associations were difficult to assign to individual alleles. A later analysis found that HLA-associated TCR beta chains were more clonally expanded and had lower generation probabilities than equally common non-associated chains. In a later genetic analysis, a missense DCLRE1C variant was associated with V-gene and J-gene trimming of TCR beta chains, and the association was replicated in an independent cohort. According to the authors, the approach could potentially be generalized to other disease states and immunological phenotypes. A total of 150 or so TCR beta chains were listed by the study as associated with cytomegalovirus. The only immune exposure information available for the cohort was CMV serostatus. In a later analysis, most CMV-associated TCR beta chains were found to appear HLA-restricted, with HLA associations seemingly driven largely by CMV exposure. Because the 87-base-pair reads could not distinguish some IMGT-functional V segments, including TRBV6-2 and TRBV6-3, those segments were excluded. Linkage disequilibrium might explain the correlated functional status among segregating V segments, but an unknown experimental factor could not be excluded. A later genetic analysis reported fewer N-insertions in productive TCRs among donors in an Asian-associated ancestry cluster than the roughly 620-donor mean.

The cohort consisted of hundreds of healthy bone marrow donors. Cohort members were all nominally healthy when sampled, although unrecorded immune exposures were likely present. The donor tested CMV seronegative, placing the donor among the roughly 350 seronegative members of the cohort. A peripheral blood sample was provided by each donor, and peripheral blood mononuclear cells were used for TCR beta sequencing. Genomic DNA extraction from the blood cell samples was performed with the Qiagen DNeasy Blood Extraction Kit. Receptors were amplified or captured by the immunoSEQ multiplex PCR assay. A mixture of 60 forward primers for TCR Vbeta segments and 13 reverse primers for TCR Jbeta segments was used in the multiplex PCR. A multiplex PCR assay on genomic DNA amplified the CDR3 region of rearranged TCR beta genes. Amplified TCR beta libraries were sequenced as 87-base-pair reads on the Illumina HiSeq System. Concerning the study's data processing: In a later analysis, 77 million or so unique TCR beta chains were counted across the roughly 610 repertoires, and approximately 11 million of these chains were shared by at least two donors. A nearest-neighbor algorithm error-corrected the raw reads and collapsed the reads into unique sequences, merging closely related sequences to remove PCR and sequencing errors. V, D and J gene segments were assigned by aligning CDR3 sequences to IMGT reference sequences. For a sequence to be retained, a match of at least six nucleotides to both a V gene segment and a J gene segment was required. Rearrangements were classified as productive when the CDR3 lacked stop codons and remained in frame with V and J, and all other rearrangements were classified as non-productive. Following IMGT convention, CDR3 was defined as the stretch from the second conserved V-encoded cysteine to the conserved J-encoded phenylalanine. Sequences without an unambiguous match to a single V gene segment were excluded from the earlier analysis of about 640 of the donors. An earlier analysis of several hundred of the donors called V segments functional above 56.7% productive rearrangements and segregating when the between-donor standard deviation exceeded 5%. A statistical classification framework was developed to diagnose cytomegalovirus status using the catalog of TCR beta chain sequences. In a later analysis, V and J genes were assigned by comparing TCR nucleotide sequences against IMGT/GENE-DB human TR gene sequences. Using the TCRdist pipeline, a later analysis assigned CDR3 sequences along with most-parsimonious VDJ recombination scenarios. A later analysis defined each TCR beta chain by its CDR3 amino acid sequence plus V-gene family, and excluded reads lacking a unique V-gene family. To address suspected cross-contamination and a sequencing artifact, a later analysis removed a few hundred highly shared, low-generation-probability nucleotide sequences. A later analysis calculated a clonal expansion index for each public chain from normalized within-repertoire ranks of inferred template counts. A later analysis computed generation probabilities with a VDJ recombination model fitted to out-of-frame rearrangements, and checked the results against IGoR. In a later analysis, hypergeometric tests were used to score TCR-TCR, TCR-HLA and TCR-CMV co-occurrence, with a repertoire-size bias correction applied to TCR pairs. A later analysis estimated false discovery rates by permuting HLA or CMV assignments 20 times. In a later analysis, co-occurring TCRs were grouped with DBSCAN, and TCRdist sequence similarity was added when clustering was performed within HLA-allele-positive subsets. Repertoires with fewer than 30,000 or more than 120,000 public chains, plus five repertoires with anomalous nucleotide sharing, were excluded from co-occurrence clustering. TCRdb limited this immuneACCESS table to in-frame rearrangements with V and J called. A share of clones is missing; checked studies link under half to unresolved V genes, and the rest is unexplained. The DNA was the basis for D and trimming; V, J and clone size are from that table. This sample is represented by around 94,000 clones; roughly 80% of them were singletons. Approximately 2.4% of the sample is in the top ten clones.

What was sequenced was PBMCs. The chain is assembled from TRBV9 and TRBJ1-1; 7 nucleotides in the junction match TRBD1. This clonotype was sampled from a man aged 35-49 years in good health and CMV-seronegative. The DNA is TGTGCCAGCAGCGCGGCGCTTCCGGGACAGCCACCTACTGAAGCTTTCTTT. It translates as CASSAALPGQPPTEAFF.